This TCR beta chain was identified during a study of shared clonotypes between healthy human individuals. Study background: Donors were a couple of women and three men aged 18 to 49.

Some clones are missing from TCRdb's copy, which holds only in-frame ones; the method was immunoSEQ multiplex PCR. Among approximately 1.4 million clones listed, 95% to 99% were seen once. Germline-derived CDR1 and CDR2 are SGHKS and YYEKEE (reference sequence). V was trimmed by 2 bases and J by 6 bases, leaving 15 bases between them. CDR3 length equals 15 residues. This chain joins TRBV5-5 and TRBJ2-4; D not resolved. The sample taken for sequencing was naive CD4+ T cells sorted from blood. The subset: CD45RA+ positively selected. The sequence derives from a man younger than 45 in good health. CDR3 nucleotides: TGTGCCAGCAGCTTTGAAAGGGCTGTGGTAAACATTCAGTACTTC. Protein sequence: CASSFERAVVNIQYF.